The clone carrying this T cell receptor (beta chain) was detected once. This specimen comes from a study of early T cells in non-severe SARS-CoV-2 infection. Study information: The sequenced material was bulk RNA from unsorted whole blood, and its chains were unpaired.

The CDR3 is made up of 15 amino acids. Germline trimming cut 4 bases from V and 3 bases from J; bases unmatched to any gene: 7. Germline-derived CDR1 and CDR2 are GTSNPN and SVGIG (reference sequence). Attachment of unique molecular identifiers was made to individual cDNA molecules. MiXCR, run by TCRdb on the 5' RACE reads, gives a single entry per CDR3 protein. This sample has tens of thousands of distinct CDR3 sequences; around 13% occur once, and the top ten carry 10%. The sequenced sample consisted of whole blood. The chain links TRBV30 to TRBJ2-3, with TRBD2 matching 10 bases. The TCR sequence derives from an adult who was a healthcare worker with PCR-confirmed SARS-CoV-2 infection or an uninfected control (not recorded which). The CDR3 bases are TGTGCCTGGAACAAGTTAGCGGGGGGAACAGATACGCAGTATTTT. Amino acids: CAWNKLAGGTDTQYF.